The 24 T cell receptor beta chains in this list originate from one sample, sequenced in a study of cytomegalovirus exposure and HLA in healthy donors listed by TCRdb under 2017. The library was built by means of the immunoSEQ multiplex PCR assay. The multiplex PCR relied on a mix of 60 forward primers for TCR Vbeta segments and 13 reverse primers for TCR Jbeta segments. TCRdb obtained this table from immuneACCESS and retained in-frame rearrangements with V and J assigned. These tables miss some clones; where compared with another copy, unresolved V genes account for less than half of the shortfall, and the remainder is unexplained. This sample gives some 190,000 clones in total; over 65% of them show up just once. The ten largest clones capture more than 1.4% of the sample. Sequenced material: PBMCs. Source of these receptors: a young man in good health and CMV-seronegative.

The table lists this clone with a count of one. This chain connects TRBV5-6 to TRBJ2-7; D is possibly TRBD1 (5 bases). This CDR3 region has 16 residues. Trimming removed 4 bases at V and 0 bases at J, with 17 bases between. CDR1 is SGHDT and CDR2 is YYEEEE in the germline V gene. CDR3 DNA: TGTGCCAGCAGCCCCAAACAGGAACCGGCCTCCTACGAGCAGTACTTC. Its protein product is CASSPKQEPASYEQYF.

The chain combines TRBV18 with TRBJ2-7, with D perhaps matching TRBD2 (6 bases). The V gene's germline CDR1 is KGHSH and CDR2 LQKENI. The CDR3 loop spans 16 amino acids. V lost 2 bases to trimming and J lost 2 bases, with 16 bases between them. The CDR3 here is CASSPLSRGPTYEQYF. DNA for the CDR3: TGTGCCAGCTCACCATTATCGCGGGGTCCCACCTACGAGCAGTACTTC.

V gene TRBV6-6 combines with J gene TRBJ1-2; tentatively, D is TRBD1 (6 bases). The CDR3 loop spans 14 amino acids. Germline V gene lookup returns CDR1 MNHNY and CDR2 SVGAGI (reference sequence). Trimming pared 4 bases from V and 3 bases from J, leaving 12 bases between. This CDR3 is CASSSRGGDYGYTF. CDR3 in DNA: TGTGCCAGCAGTTCCAGGGGAGGGGACTATGGCTACACCTTC.

The chain is built from TRBV29-1 and TRBJ2-1; 14 bases agree with TRBD2. The germline V gene encodes CDR1 SQVTM and CDR2 ANQGSEA. V trimming: 4 bases; J trimming: 0 bases; junction bases outside the gene matches: 2. The CDR3 runs 16 residues. The DNA for the CDR3 is TGCAGCGTTGGACTAGCGGGAGGGAGCTCCTACAATGAGCAGTTCTTC. This encodes CSVGLAGGSSYNEQFF.

The chain links TRBV4-3 to TRBJ2-5; D might be TRBD2 (5 bases). Trimming removed 4 bases from V and 4 bases from J, with 25 bases in between. Germline-derived CDR1 and CDR2 are LGHNA and YSLEER. This CDR3 region has 18 residues. The DNA for the CDR3 is TGCGCCAGCAGCCCATCTCTTGGCGTGGGAGCGGTGGTAGAGACCCAGTACTTC. Translating gives CASSPSLGVGAVVETQYF.

This chain joins TRBV29-1 and TRBJ2-1, with 7 positions matching TRBD2. With V trimmed by 3 bases and J by 7 bases, 0 bases remained unmatched. CDR3 length: 11 residues. From germline, CDR1 is SQVTM and CDR2 ANQGSEA. The chain's CDR3 is CSVDGGNEQFF. The DNA for the CDR3 is TGCAGCGTTGACGGGGGGAATGAGCAGTTCTTC.

The rearrangement joins TRBV19 to TRBJ2-7; TRBD1 aligns across 8 bases. V lost 5 bases to trimming and J lost 7 bases; unmatched junction nucleotides: 10. Germline CDR1 LNHDA, CDR2 SQIVND (reference sequence). The CDR3 is 14 residues long. DNA for the CDR3: TGTGCCAGTAGTCGGACAGGGCCCTTAGGGGAGCAGTACTTC. Amino acids: CASSRTGPLGEQYF.

The DNA of the CDR3 is TGTGCCAGCAGCCAAGAGGGGAGAATACCAAATCAGCCCCAGCATTTT. It specifies CASSQEGRIPNQPQHF. This chain links TRBV14 with TRBJ1-5; D call uncertain. Germline V gene lookup returns CDR1 SGHDN and CDR2 FVKESK. This CDR3 spans 16 amino acids. Trimming stripped 0 bases from V and 4 bases from J, with 13 bases between.

This clone was observed once. The rearrangement links TRBV18 to TRBJ2-2; 8 bases are a match to TRBD2. The V segment lost 0 bases and the J segment 1 base; nucleotides outside the gene matches: 4. This CDR3 spans 17 amino acids. The germline V gene has CDR1 KGHSH and CDR2 LQKENI. The CDR3 DNA follows: TGTGCCAGCTCACCACCGGGACTAGACGGGAACACCGGGGAGCTGTTTTTT. Translating it yields CASSPPGLDGNTGELFF. Variable domain in full (rest from reference TRBV18 and TRBJ2-2): NAGVMQNPRHLVRRRGQEARLRCSPMKGHSHVYWYRQLPEEGLKFMVYLQKENIIDESGMPKERFSAEFPKEGPSILRIQQVVRGDSAAYFCASSPPGLDGNTGELFFGEGSRLTVL.

The gene calls are TRBV21-1 and TRBJ1-3; the table's D call, TRBD1, has no DNA check behind it. TRBV21-1 has pseudogene status. CDR3 length: 16 amino acids. The CDR3 DNA is TGTGCCAGCGACATGATTACACGGACAAGGGTAAACACCATATATTTT. Translating gives CASDMITRTRVNTIYF.

The chain joins TRBV5-4 to TRBJ2-1, with 12 bases aligning to TRBD2. The CDR3 extends over 20 amino acids. The ends lost 0 bases at V and 1 base at J; junction bases unmatched: 11. Per the germline V gene, CDR1 is SGHNT and CDR2 is YYREEE (reference sequence). The CDR3 sequence: CASSLERLAGDGRSYNEQFF. The CDR3 DNA is TGTGCCAGCAGCTTGGAGCGACTAGCGGGAGATGGTAGGTCCTACAATGAGCAGTTCTTC.

V usage is TRBV29-1 and J usage is TRBJ2-1; TRBD2 might be the D (6 bases). Looked up from germline, CDR1 is SQVTM and CDR2 is ANQGSEA. The CDR3 consists of 11 residues. Trimming took 1 base from V and 14 from J, leaving 12 bases between them. The CDR3 bases are TGCAGCGTTGAAGGGCTCGGAGGGGAGTTCTTC. Its protein is CSVEGLGGEFF.

This clone was observed a few times. The chain uses TRBV5-1 and TRBJ1-1; no reliable D call. CDR1 and CDR2 from the germline V gene are SGHRS and YFSETQ. This CDR3 is 13 amino acids long. V lost 0 bases, J lost 5 bases, and 8 bases lay in between. The CDR3 sequence: CASSLEGGTEAFF. The CDR3 nucleotides read TGCGCCAGCAGCTTGGAGGGAGGGACTGAAGCTTTCTTT.

This clone was seen a single time. The chain combines TRBV29-1 with TRBJ1-2; D is unresolved. Germline V gene sequence: CDR1 SQVTM, CDR2 ANQGSEA. The CDR3 is 12 amino acids. Trimming took off 5 bases at V and 8 bases at J, with 15 bases between the two ends. CDR3 residues: CSVPTGVSGYTF. The CDR3 DNA reads TGCAGCGTTCCGACGGGAGTTTCAGGCTACACCTTC.

The chain has TRBV14 and TRBJ1-2, with TRBD1 identical over 7 bases. The CDR3 length is 18 residues. Trimming at V came to 4 bases and at J to 5 bases, leaving 19 bases not matched to a gene. CDR1 is SGHDN and CDR2 is FVKESK in the germline V gene. The CDR3: CASSPFRGEAAPSYGYTF. The CDR3 region has the DNA TGTGCCAGCAGCCCCTTCAGGGGGGAAGCGGCCCCATCATATGGCTACACCTTC.

This clone came up a few times. The chain combines TRBV5-6 with TRBJ1-1; 8 bases match TRBD1. This CDR3 is built from 15 residues. Germline loops: CDR1 SGHDT, CDR2 YYEEEE. J was trimmed by 4 bases and V by 2 bases; bases with no gene match: 7. CDR3 nucleotides: TGTGCCAGCAGCTTACTGACAGGGGTTATCACTGAAGCTTTCTTT. Protein product: CASSLLTGVITEAFF.

A few counts support this clone. The rearrangement uses TRBV4-3 and TRBJ1-3; tentative D call: TRBD1 (6 bases). This CDR3 is built from 15 residues. V was pared by 1 base and J by 2 bases, with 9 bases between. Per germline, CDR1 LGHNA and CDR2 YSLEER. CDR3 protein: CASSQGGGTGNTIYF. Here the CDR3 DNA reads TGCGCCAGCAGCCAAGGCGGGGGCACTGGAAACACCATATATTTT.

The chain recombines TRBV6-1 with TRBJ2-7; D possibly corresponds to TRBD2 (5 bases). V was trimmed by 8 bases and J by 7 bases, leaving 15 bases between them. The CDR3 is 12 amino acids. Germline V gene data show CDR1 as MNHNS and CDR2 as SASEGT. CDR3 bases: TGTGCCAGCGGCGGGCGCCTTGGGGAGCAGTACTTC. Translating it yields CASGGRLGEQYF.

The chain is built from TRBV6-1 and TRBJ2-1, with D possibly being TRBD1 (5 bases). V lost 2 bases and J 6 bases, leaving 14 bases between the germline ends. CDR1 MNHNS and CDR2 SASEGT come from the germline V gene. The CDR3 spans 15 residues. In DNA form, the CDR3 reads TGTGCCAGCAGTGAACGGGCAGGGTATCTCAATGAGCAGTTCTTC. The encoded protein is CASSERAGYLNEQFF.

This clone was detected only once. The gene calls are TRBV1 and TRBJ2-7; TRBD2, the table's D call, was not compared with the DNA. TRBV1 is assigned pseudogene status. The CDR3 runs 16 residues. CDR3 coding DNA: TGCACCAGCAGCCAAGATATGGAGCGGGGGTCCTACGAGCAGTACTTC. This encodes CTSSQDMERGSYEQYF.

J is TRBJ2-7 and V is TRBV19, with 7 bases identical to TRBD2. Unmatched junction bases numbered 8, after V lost 6 bases and J lost 0 bases. From germline, CDR1 is LNHDA and CDR2 SQIVND (reference sequence). The CDR3 has 15 amino acids. Here the CDR3 reads CASRRQAGSSYEQYF. In DNA form, the CDR3 reads TGTGCCAGTAGGCGCCAAGCGGGGAGCTCCTACGAGCAGTACTTC.

This clone has just one count. V usage is TRBV6-6 and J usage is TRBJ2-7, with 7 bases that match TRBD2. Germline trimming cut 6 bases from V and 2 bases from J; bases unmatched to any gene: 10. In germline, CDR1 is MNHNY, CDR2 SVGAGI (reference sequence). The length of the CDR3 is 15 residues. This CDR3 reads CASRSQGGATYEQYF. Here the CDR3 DNA reads TGTGCCAGCAGGAGCCAGGGAGGGGCAACCTACGAGCAGTACTTC.

The CDR3 reads CASSLAREAFF. The CDR3 DNA follows: TGTGCCAGCAGCTTAGCGCGGGAAGCTTTCTTT. V and J are TRBV7-9 and TRBJ1-1; the D is unclear. The CDR3 contains 11 residues. Germline loops: CDR1 SEHNR, CDR2 FQNEAQ (reference sequence). V was trimmed by 0 bases and J by 8 bases, leaving 4 bases between them.

This sequence joins TRBV5-4 and TRBJ1-4; D gene ambiguous. This CDR3 comprises 16 residues. Trimming shortened V by 4 bases and J by 8 bases, and 21 bases separated the two germline ends. Germline V gene sequence: CDR1 SGHNT, CDR2 YYREEE (reference sequence). CDR3 protein: CASSADSTGRREKLFF. In DNA, the CDR3 is TGTGCCAGCAGCGCCGACTCGACGGGTCGGAGAGAAAAACTGTTTTTT.